This T cell receptor beta chain was sequenced in a study of CD8 T cells in ankylosing spondylitis. Worth noting for this clonotype: Its antigen is undetermined.

TCRdb analysed the 5' RACE reads with MiXCR anew, one entry per CDR3 protein. The sample shows around 320,000 distinct CDR3 sequences, under 25% of them seen only once. Whole-study results and caveats: Disease-linked clones were found to be CD8+ and relatively rare in peripheral blood. Reportedly, matched ankylosing spondylitis synovial fluid was significantly enriched for disease-linked clones.

Specimen: blood, either unsorted or a sorted T cell fraction (not recorded which). The receptor was derived from a female donor with ankylosing spondylitis or in good health (not recorded which).

The CDR3 loop reads CASSPPGEKLFF. The CDR3 nucleotides are TGTGCCAGCAGCCCCCCCGGGGAAAAACTGTTTTTT. This chain uses TRBV28 with TRBJ1-4; D gene uncertain. V lost 6 bases to trimming and J lost 8 bases, with 10 bases between them. Germline CDR1 and CDR2: MDHEN and SYDVKM. The length of the CDR3 is 12 residues.